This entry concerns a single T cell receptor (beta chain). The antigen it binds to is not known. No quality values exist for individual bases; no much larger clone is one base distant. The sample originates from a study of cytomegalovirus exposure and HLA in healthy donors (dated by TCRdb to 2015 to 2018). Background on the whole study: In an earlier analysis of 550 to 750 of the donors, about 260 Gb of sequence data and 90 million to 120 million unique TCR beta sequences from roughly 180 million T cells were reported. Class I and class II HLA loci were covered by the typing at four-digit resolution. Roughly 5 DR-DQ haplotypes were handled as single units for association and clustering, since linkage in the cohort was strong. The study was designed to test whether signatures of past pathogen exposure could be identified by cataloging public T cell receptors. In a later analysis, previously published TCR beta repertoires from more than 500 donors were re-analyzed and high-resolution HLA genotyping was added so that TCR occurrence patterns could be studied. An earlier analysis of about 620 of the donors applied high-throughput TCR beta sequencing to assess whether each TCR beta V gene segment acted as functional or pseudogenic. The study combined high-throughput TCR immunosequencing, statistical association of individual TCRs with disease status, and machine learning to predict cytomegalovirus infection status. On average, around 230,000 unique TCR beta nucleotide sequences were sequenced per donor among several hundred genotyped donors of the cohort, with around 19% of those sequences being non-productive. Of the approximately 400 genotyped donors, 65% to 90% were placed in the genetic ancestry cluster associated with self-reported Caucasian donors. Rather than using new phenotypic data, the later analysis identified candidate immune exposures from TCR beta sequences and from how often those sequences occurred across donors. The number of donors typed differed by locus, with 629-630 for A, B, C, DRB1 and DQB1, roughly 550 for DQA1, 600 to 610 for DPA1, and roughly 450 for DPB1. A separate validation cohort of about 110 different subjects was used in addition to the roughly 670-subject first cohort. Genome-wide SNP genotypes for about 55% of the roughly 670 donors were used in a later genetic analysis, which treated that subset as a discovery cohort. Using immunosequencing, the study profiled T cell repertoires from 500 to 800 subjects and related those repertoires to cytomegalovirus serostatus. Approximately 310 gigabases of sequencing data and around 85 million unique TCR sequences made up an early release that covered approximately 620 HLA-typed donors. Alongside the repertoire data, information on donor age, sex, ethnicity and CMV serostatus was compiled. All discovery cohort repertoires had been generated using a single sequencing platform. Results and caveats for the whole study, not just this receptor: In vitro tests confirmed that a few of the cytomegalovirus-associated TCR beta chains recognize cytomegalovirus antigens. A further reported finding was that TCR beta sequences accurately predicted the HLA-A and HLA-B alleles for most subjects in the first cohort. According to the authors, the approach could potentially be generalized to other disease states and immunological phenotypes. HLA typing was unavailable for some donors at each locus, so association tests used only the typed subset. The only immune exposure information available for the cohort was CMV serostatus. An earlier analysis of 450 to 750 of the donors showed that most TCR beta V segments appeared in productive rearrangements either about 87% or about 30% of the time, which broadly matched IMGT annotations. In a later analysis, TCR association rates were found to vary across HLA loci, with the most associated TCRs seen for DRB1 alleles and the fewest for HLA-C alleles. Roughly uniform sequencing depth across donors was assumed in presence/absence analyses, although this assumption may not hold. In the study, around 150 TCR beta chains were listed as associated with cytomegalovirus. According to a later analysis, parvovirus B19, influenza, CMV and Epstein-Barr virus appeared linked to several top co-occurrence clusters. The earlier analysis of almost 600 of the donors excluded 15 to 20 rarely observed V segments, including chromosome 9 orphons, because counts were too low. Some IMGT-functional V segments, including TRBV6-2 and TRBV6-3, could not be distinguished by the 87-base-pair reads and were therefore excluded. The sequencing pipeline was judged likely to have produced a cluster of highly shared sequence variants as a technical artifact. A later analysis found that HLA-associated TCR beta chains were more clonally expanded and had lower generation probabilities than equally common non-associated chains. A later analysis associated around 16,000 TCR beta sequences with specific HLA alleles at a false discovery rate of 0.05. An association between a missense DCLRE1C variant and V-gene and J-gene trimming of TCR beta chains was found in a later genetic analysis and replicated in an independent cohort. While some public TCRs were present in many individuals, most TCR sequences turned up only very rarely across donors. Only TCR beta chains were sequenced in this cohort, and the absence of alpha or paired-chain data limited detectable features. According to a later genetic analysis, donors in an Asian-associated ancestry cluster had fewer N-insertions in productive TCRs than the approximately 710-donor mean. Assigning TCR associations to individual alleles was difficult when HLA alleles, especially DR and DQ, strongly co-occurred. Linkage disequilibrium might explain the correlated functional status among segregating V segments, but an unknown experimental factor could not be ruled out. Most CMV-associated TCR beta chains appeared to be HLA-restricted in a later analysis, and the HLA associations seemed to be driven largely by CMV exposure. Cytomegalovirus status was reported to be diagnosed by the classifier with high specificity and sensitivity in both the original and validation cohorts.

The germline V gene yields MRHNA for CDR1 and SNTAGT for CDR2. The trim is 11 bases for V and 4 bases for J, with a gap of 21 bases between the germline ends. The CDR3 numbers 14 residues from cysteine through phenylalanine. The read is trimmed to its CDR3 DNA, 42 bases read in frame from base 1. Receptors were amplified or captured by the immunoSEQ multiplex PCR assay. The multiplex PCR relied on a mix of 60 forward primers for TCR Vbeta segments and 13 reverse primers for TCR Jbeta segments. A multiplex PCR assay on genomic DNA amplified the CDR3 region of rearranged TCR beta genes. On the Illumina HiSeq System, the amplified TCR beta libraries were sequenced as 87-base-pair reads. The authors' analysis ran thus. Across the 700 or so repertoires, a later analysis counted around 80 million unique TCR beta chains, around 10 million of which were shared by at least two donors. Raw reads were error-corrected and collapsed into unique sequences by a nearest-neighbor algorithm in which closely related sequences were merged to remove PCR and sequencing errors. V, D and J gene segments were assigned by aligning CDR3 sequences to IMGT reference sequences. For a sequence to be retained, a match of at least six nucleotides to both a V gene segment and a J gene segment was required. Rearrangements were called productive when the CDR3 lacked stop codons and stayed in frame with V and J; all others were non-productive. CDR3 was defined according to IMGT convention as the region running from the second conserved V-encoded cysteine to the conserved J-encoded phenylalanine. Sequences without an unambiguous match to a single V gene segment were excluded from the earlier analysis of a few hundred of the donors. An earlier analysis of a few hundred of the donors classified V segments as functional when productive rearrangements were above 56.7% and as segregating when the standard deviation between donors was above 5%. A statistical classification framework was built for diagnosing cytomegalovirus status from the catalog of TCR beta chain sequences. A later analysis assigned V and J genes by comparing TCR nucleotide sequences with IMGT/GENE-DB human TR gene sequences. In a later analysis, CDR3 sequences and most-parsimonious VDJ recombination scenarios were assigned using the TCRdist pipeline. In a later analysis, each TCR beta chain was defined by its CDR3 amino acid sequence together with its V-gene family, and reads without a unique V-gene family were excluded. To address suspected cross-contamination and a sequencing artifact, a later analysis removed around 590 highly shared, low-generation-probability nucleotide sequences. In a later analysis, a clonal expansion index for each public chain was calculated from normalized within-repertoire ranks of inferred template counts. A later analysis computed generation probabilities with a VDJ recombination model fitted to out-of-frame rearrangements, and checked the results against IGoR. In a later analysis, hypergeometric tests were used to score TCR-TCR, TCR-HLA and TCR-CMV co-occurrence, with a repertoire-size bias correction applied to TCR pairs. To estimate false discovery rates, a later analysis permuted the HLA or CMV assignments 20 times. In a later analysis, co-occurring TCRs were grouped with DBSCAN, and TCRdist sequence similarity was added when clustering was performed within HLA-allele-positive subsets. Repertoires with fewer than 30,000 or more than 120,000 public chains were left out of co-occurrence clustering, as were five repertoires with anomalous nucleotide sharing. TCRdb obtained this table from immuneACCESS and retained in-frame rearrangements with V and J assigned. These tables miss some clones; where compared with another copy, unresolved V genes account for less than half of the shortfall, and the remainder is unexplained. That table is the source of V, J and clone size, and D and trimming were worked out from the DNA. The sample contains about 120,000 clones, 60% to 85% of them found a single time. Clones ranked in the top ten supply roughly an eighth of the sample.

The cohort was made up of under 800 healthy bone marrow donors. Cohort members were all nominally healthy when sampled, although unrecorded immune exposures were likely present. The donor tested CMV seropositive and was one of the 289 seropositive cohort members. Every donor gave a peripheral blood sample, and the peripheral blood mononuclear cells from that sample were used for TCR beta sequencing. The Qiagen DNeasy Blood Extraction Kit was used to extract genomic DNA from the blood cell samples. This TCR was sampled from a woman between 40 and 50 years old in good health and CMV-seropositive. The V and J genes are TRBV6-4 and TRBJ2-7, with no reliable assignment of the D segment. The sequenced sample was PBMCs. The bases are TGTGCCGCTACCCAGGAACGCAGACATTACGAGCAGTACTTC. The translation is CAATQERRHYEQYF.